This paragraph covers one T cell receptor beta chain sequence. Its antigen is unknown. Generated by immunoSEQ multiplex PCR, the TCRdb table keeps only in-frame clones and is missing some. The repertoire holds under 100,000 clones, with 90% as singletons. This sample was taken from a study of OX40 agonist ivuxolimab in advanced cancers. On the study more broadly: Prior anti-PD-1, anti-PD-L1 or anti-CTLA-4 therapy did not bar entry, and approximately 40% had some. Findings of the study overall: There was clonal expansion of CD4+ and CD8+ blood T cells by week 6 at 0.1 to 3.0 mg/kg.

The V gene's germline CDR1 is SGHTS and CDR2 YDEGEE. This CDR3 is 15 amino acids long. Trimming pared 6 bases from V and 5 bases from J, leaving 20 bases between. This clonotype was obtained from an adult with an advanced solid tumor such as melanoma, head and neck, liver or kidney cancer. This chain joins TRBV5-8 and TRBJ1-1; D may be TRBD1 (6 bases). The material sequenced was CD4+ or CD8+ T cells sorted from blood, taken in a trial of the OX40 agonist ivuxolimab. This CDR3 is CASTRDRRRTTEAFF. CDR3 DNA: TGTGCCAGCACCAGAGACAGGCGCAGGACGACTGAAGCTTTCTTT.